The present T cell receptor (beta chain) was sequenced within a study of post-analysis software for immune sequencing data (dated by TCRdb to between 2014 and 2016). Turning to the overall study: The recorded disease courses included relapsing-remitting, secondary progressive and progressive-relapsing multiple sclerosis, and some patients had no subtype annotation. The multiple sclerosis patient repertoires were compared with 10 to 12 previously published healthy control repertoires from donors aged about 6 to 28 years. A subset of samples was prepared in parallel using single-end sample barcoding, then pooled and co-amplified after Illumina adapter ligation. Results the study describes overall, beyond this receptor: Multiple sclerosis patients had significantly lower normalized Chao1 diversity than controls, a result that suggests substantial peripheral T-cell clonal expansion. The control group was slightly older than the multiple sclerosis patient group. Direct clustering with F measure revealed strong co-clustering of samples prepared in the same batch, which led to a batch-effect correction.

Libraries were made using PCR. The instrument was an Illumina HiSeq 2500. To reduce PCR and sequencing biases, unique molecular identifiers were incorporated into the TCR beta cDNA libraries. Every 1 to 10 million input T cells yielded approximately 500,000 cDNA molecules, meaning each molecule approximated one T cell. The patient libraries were prepared and sequenced using the same protocol as the earlier healthy control dataset. Samples belonging to the same batch were prepared together, multiplexed and sequenced on a shared HiSeq lane. The paper's processing steps were these. MIGEC was used to process the raw barcoded reads, and molecular identifier groups with only a single read were discarded before consensus assembly and CDR3 extraction. VDJtools was used for post-analysis of the clonotype tables, and diversity was normalized by down-sampling every dataset to the size of the smallest sample. To correct batch-related cross-sample contamination, repertoire overlap clustering matched CDR3 amino acid sequences but not nucleotide sequences. TCRdb took the public reads, trimmed them with fastp at Q25, ran MiXCR for clone calling and kept in-frame beta chains. Every CDR3 protein is listed once, alongside the most common genes and DNA of its rows. The V and J calls, along with clone size, are taken from TCRdb and not from the paper's own processing. For this sample there are fewer than 700,000 distinct CDR3 sequences; around 44% appear just once. The top ten constitute 1.5% to 2% of the sample.

In the case of this clonotype: This clone's antigen is unknown. No clone much larger than this one lies a single base away; base qualities are absent.

To demonstrate the VDJtools post-analysis software, TCR beta repertoires were profiled from the peripheral blood of more than ten young patients with multiple sclerosis. Multiple sclerosis patients were children and adolescents aged roughly 6 to 17 years. Sequencing used blood. This clonotype was sampled from a girl aged 5-17 years with multiple sclerosis.

The sequence in DNA is TGCGCCAGCAGCCAGGGGGGGGCCGACACTGAAGCTTTCTTT. Its protein product is CASSQGGADTEAFF. The chain uses TRBV5-1 and TRBJ1-1; 7 middle bases align to TRBD1. Counted from cysteine to phenylalanine, this CDR3 has 14 amino acids. Solely the CDR3 DNA is kept, with 42 bases framed from the first base. CDR1 is given as SGHRS and CDR2 as YFSETQ, both from the germline V gene. Relative to germline, V is missing 4 bases and J is missing 3 bases, with 6 bases of the junction outside any gene match.